This is a list of T cell receptor beta chains from one sample in a study of blood T cell repertoires in COVID-19. Assay: immunoSEQ multiplex PCR; the TCRdb copy retains only in-frame clones and omits some. The sample holds more than 150,000 clones, 80% to 90% seen once. Sample: peripheral blood. The receptors stem from an elderly woman with COVID-19, enrolled during active disease. Both conserved end residues are part of each CDR3. D genes are given only for firm matches. A row's size may be missing; if present it is once, few, many or a size class.

TGTGCCAGCAGCGTGGGACTAGCGTTCAACACCGGGGAGCTGTTTTTT	CASSVGLAFNTGELFF	once	TRBJ2-2	TRBD2	16	TRBV5-4
TGTGCCAGCAGCTTAGGACAGGGAAGTGCAGATACGCAGTATTTT	CASSLGQGSADTQYF	-	TRBJ2-3	TRBD1	15	TRBV7-9
TGTGCCAGTAGTATTGGAGGGGTAAGCACTGAAGCTTTCTTT	CASSIGGVSTEAFF	-	TRBJ1-1	-	14	TRBV19
TGTGCCAGCAGCCAAGATGGGTGGGCTGGGGAGCTGTTTTTT	CASSQDGWAGELFF	-	TRBJ2-2	-	14	TRBV4-2
TGTGCCAGCAGCTCACTAGCGGGGTACAATGAGCAGTTCTTC	CASSSLAGYNEQFF	-	TRBJ2-1	TRBD2	14	TRBV11-1
TGTGCCAGCAGCTGGACTAGCGGGGGGGCGGGAGATACGCAGTATTTT	CASSWTSGGAGDTQYF	-	TRBJ2-3	TRBD2	16	TRBV7-2
TGTGCCATCAGTGATTCGTTCAGGGGGCAAGATACTGAAGCTTTCTTT	CAISDSFRGQDTEAFF	-	TRBJ1-1	TRBD1	16	TRBV10-3
TGTGCCAGCACCACTAAGGGGTATCAGCCCCAGCATTTT	CASTTKGYQPQHF	-	TRBJ1-5	-	13	TRBV12-3/TRBV12-4
TGTGCCAGTAGTACCAACGGACAGGGAGTGACCCAGTACTTC	CASSTNGQGVTQYF	-	TRBJ2-5	TRBD1	14	TRBV19
TGTGCCAGCAGTGAAAGGGGTAGGACAGGCCCCTCCTACGAGCAGTACTTC	CASSERGRTGPSYEQYF	few	TRBJ2-7	TRBD1	17	TRBV2
TGTGCCAGCAGTGAACAGCCCGAAGCGGATGAGCAGTTCTTC	CASSEQPEADEQFF	-	TRBJ2-1	-	14	TRBV6-1
TGTGCCAGCAGCTTCGGGAGGGCCGTCATGTATGAGCAGTTCTTC	CASSFGRAVMYEQFF	-	TRBJ2-1	TRBD2	15	TRBV7-8
TGTGCCACCACGGCGGGACAGGTGATAACAAGCGGGGAGCTGTTTTTT	CATTAGQVITSGELFF	once	TRBJ2-2	TRBD1	16	TRBV15
TGCAGCACCTTCACTCCGCACAGGGCTGCTTACTATGGCTACACCTTC	CSTFTPHRAAYYGYTF	-	TRBJ1-2	-	16	TRBV29-1
TGTGCCTGGAGTGCCCCCCGGGGGGGACAGGGAAACACCATATATTTT	CAWSAPRGGQGNTIYF	-	TRBJ1-3	TRBD1	16	TRBV30
TGTGCCAGCAGCTTGGTTCCGGGACTAGCCCGCGAGCAGTACTTC	CASSLVPGLAREQYF	-	TRBJ2-7	TRBD2	15	TRBV5-6
TGCGCCAGCAGGGTTCGGGACAGGGGCCAGAGCTCCTACGAGCAGTACTTC	CASRVRDRGQSSYEQYF	-	TRBJ2-7	TRBD1	17	TRBV5-1
TGTGCCATCAGTCCGGGACAGAGCTATCAGCCCCAGCATTTT	CAISPGQSYQPQHF	-	TRBJ1-5	TRBD1	14	TRBV10-3
TGTGCCAGCAGCCTCCTGGACAGGGGCACTAATGAAAAACTGTTTTTT	CASSLLDRGTNEKLFF	-	TRBJ1-4	TRBD1	16	TRBV3-1/TRBV3-2
TGTGCCAGCAGCTTAGCTCACTCTGGAAACACCATATATTTT	CASSLAHSGNTIYF	-	TRBJ1-3	-	14	TRBV7-8
TGTGCCAGTAGTTCCCCCGGGGGCAATCAGCCCCAGCATTTT	CASSSPGGNQPQHF	once	TRBJ1-5	-	14	TRBV19
TGTGCCAGCAGCCCCGGGACAGGGACCAAACCCCAAGAGACCCAGTACTTC	CASSPGTGTKPQETQYF	many	TRBJ2-5	TRBD1	17	TRBV4-2
TGTGCCAGCAGGATAGGTCAGGTGAGCTCCTACAATGAGCAGTTCTTC	CASRIGQVSSYNEQFF	few	TRBJ2-1	-	16	TRBV11-2
TGTGCCAGCAGCTTAGACATCTCCGGAAACACCATATATTTT	CASSLDISGNTIYF	once	TRBJ1-3	-	14	TRBV7-8
TGTGCCAGCAGATCTCCCTCGGACAGCTACTACGAGCAGTACTTC	CASRSPSDSYYEQYF	-	TRBJ2-7	-	15	TRBV7-2
TGTGCCAGCAGTGACCGGACAGGGCCTAAAGGTGACTATGGCTACACCTTC	CASSDRTGPKGDYGYTF	-	TRBJ1-2	TRBD1	17	TRBV6-2/TRBV6-3
TGTGCCAGCAGCTTGGACCCGGGGGGTTATAGCAATCAGCCCCAGCATTTT	CASSLDPGGYSNQPQHF	few	TRBJ1-5	-	17	TRBV7-7
TGTGCCAGCAGTTACGGGAGGGAGAACACTGAAGCTTTCTTT	CASSYGRENTEAFF	-	TRBJ1-1	-	14	TRBV6-5
TGTGCCAGCAGCCCGATGGACAGTTCTGCTGGAAACACCATATATTTT	CASSPMDSSAGNTIYF	-	TRBJ1-3	-	16	TRBV4-2
TGTGCCAGTAGAAGACAGAACTATGGCTACACCTTC	CASRRQNYGYTF	-	TRBJ1-2	-	12	TRBV19